The rows below give T cell receptor beta chains drawn from one sample of a study of T cell responses to AZD1222 COVID-19 vaccine. The data were produced by immunoSEQ multiplex PCR, yet TCRdb's version contains in-frame clones alone and is incomplete. The profile shows about 180,000 clones, around nine tenths of them singletons. The sample was peripheral blood, taken on day 0 of AZD1222 vaccination. All receptors come from an adult in good health. CDR3s include the opening cysteine and the closing phenylalanine or tryptophan. The D gene is left open where the match is weak. Size values are once, few and many counts, or a class for expanded clones, and some rows have none.

J: TRBJ2-6; V: TRBV15; size: few; D: -; CDR3: CATSNRDSGANVLTF; DNA: TGTGCCACCAGCAACAGGGACTCTGGGGCCAACGTCCTGACTTTC
J: TRBJ1-6; V: TRBV3-1/TRBV3-2; size: -; D: -; CDR3: CASTHGGSSNSPLHF; DNA: TGTGCCAGCACCCACGGGGGGAGTTCTAATTCACCCCTCCACTTT
J: TRBJ2-7; V: TRBV7-2; size: -; D: -; CDR3: CASSLARARAYEQYF; DNA: TGTGCCAGCAGCTTAGCGCGAGCGCGAGCCTACGAGCAGTACTTC
J: TRBJ2-1; V: TRBV5-6; size: -; D: TRBD2; CDR3: CASSHRAGGQFF; DNA: TGTGCCAGCAGCCACAGAGCGGGAGGGCAGTTCTTC
J: TRBJ2-5; V: TRBV7-9; size: -; D: -; CDR3: CASSKGLDGETQYF; DNA: TGTGCCAGCAGCAAGGGGCTGGACGGGGAGACCCAGTACTTC
J: TRBJ1-5; V: TRBV3-1/TRBV3-2; size: -; D: TRBD1; CDR3: CASSQGYDRGNQPQHF; DNA: TGTGCCAGCAGCCAAGGATACGACAGGGGCAATCAGCCCCAGCATTTT
J: TRBJ1-2; V: TRBV3-1/TRBV3-2; size: -; D: TRBD1; CDR3: CASSQRQGTYGYTF; DNA: TGTGCCAGCAGCCAACGACAGGGTACCTATGGCTACACCTTC
J: TRBJ1-1; V: TRBV27; size: -; D: TRBD1; CDR3: CASSPQGANTEAFF; DNA: TGTGCCAGCTCACCTCAGGGGGCTAACACTGAAGCTTTCTTT
J: TRBJ1-2; V: TRBV7-2; size: -; D: -; CDR3: CASSLALGGNYGYTF; DNA: TGTGCCAGCAGCTTAGCGTTGGGGGGGAACTATGGCTACACCTTC
J: TRBJ1-5; V: TRBV19; size: -; D: -; CDR3: CASSIRQGNQPQHF; DNA: TGTGCCAGTAGTATACGGCAGGGGAATCAGCCCCAGCATTTT
J: TRBJ2-4; V: TRBV10-3; size: few; D: -; CDR3: CAISESGDKIAKNIQYF; DNA: TGTGCCATCAGTGAGTCGGGGGACAAAATAGCCAAAAACATTCAGTACTTC
J: TRBJ1-4; V: TRBV19; size: -; D: -; CDR3: CASCELGGKREKLFF; DNA: TGTGCCAGTTGTGAGTTGGGGGGAAAGAGGGAAAAACTGTTTTTT
J: TRBJ2-2; V: TRBV24-1; size: -; D: TRBD1; CDR3: CATSEPDRDTGELFF; DNA: TGTGCCACCAGTGAGCCCGACAGGGACACCGGGGAGCTGTTTTTT
J: TRBJ1-6; V: TRBV5-8; size: once; D: -; CDR3: CASSSKTGSYNSPLHF; DNA: TGTGCCAGCAGTTCGAAGACAGGCTCCTATAATTCACCCCTCCACTTT
J: TRBJ2-1; V: TRBV3-1/TRBV3-2; size: -; D: TRBD2; CDR3: CASSLRSSGTSGSNEQFF; DNA: TGTGCCAGCAGCCTACGATCGTCCGGGACTAGCGGGAGCAATGAGCAGTTCTTC
J: TRBJ2-2; V: TRBV27; size: -; D: -; CDR3: CASRPRWANTGELFF; DNA: TGTGCCAGCAGACCGAGGTGGGCCAACACCGGGGAGCTGTTTTTT
J: TRBJ1-2; V: TRBV15; size: -; D: -; CDR3: CATSRDSATANYGYTF; DNA: TGTGCCACCAGCAGAGATTCAGCGACAGCTAACTATGGCTACACCTTC
J: TRBJ2-1; V: TRBV15; size: -; D: TRBD1; CDR3: CATSRAMGQGYNEQFF; DNA: TGTGCCACCAGCAGAGCCATGGGACAGGGGTACAATGAGCAGTTCTTC